This is a list of T cell receptor beta chains from one sample in a study of follicular helper T cells after annual influenza vaccination. TCRdb's table, derived via immunoSEQ multiplex PCR, lists solely in-frame clones and lacks some. The sample has 5,500 to 6,500 clones, roughly 85% seen once; the top ten hold approximately 1.1%. Sequenced material: CXCR5+ CD38- circulating T follicular helper cells from blood, taken on the day of influenza vaccination. The receptor set was obtained from an adult who received the influenza vaccine. Each CDR3 is given with its conserved first and last residue. The D gene is left open where the match is weak. Not every row has a clone size; where given, it reads once, few, many or a size class.

>once|TRBJ2-3|-|TRBV7-2
CASTPSRSTDTQYF
TGTGCCAGCACCCCGAGCCGAAGCACAGATACGCAGTATTTT
>-|TRBJ2-7|TRBD2|TRBV7-2
CASSLGGLAVPYEQYF
TGTGCCAGCAGCTTAGGCGGACTAGCGGTCCCCTACGAGCAGTACTTC
>once|TRBJ2-1|TRBD2|TRBV6-5
CASSYRTSGRDNEQFF
TGTGCCAGCAGTTACAGGACTAGCGGGAGAGACAATGAGCAGTTCTTC
>-|TRBJ2-1|-|TRBV18
CASSPTFNEQFF
TGTGCCAGCTCACCAACCTTCAATGAGCAGTTCTTC
>-|TRBJ1-2|TRBD1|TRBV5-6
CASSLQGASNYGYTF
TGTGCCAGCAGCCTGCAGGGGGCGTCCAACTATGGCTACACCTTC
>-|TRBJ2-2|-|TRBV7-2
CASSSGPEAGELFF
TGTGCCAGCAGCTCGGGTCCGGAAGCCGGGGAGCTGTTTTTT
>-|TRBJ2-3|TRBD1|TRBV6-5
CASSYRDRKDTQYF
TGTGCCAGCAGTTACAGGGACAGGAAAGATACGCAGTATTTT
>-|TRBJ2-1|-|TRBV5-1
CASSWGSGNEQFF
TGCGCCAGCAGCTGGGGCTCTGGAAATGAGCAGTTCTTC
>-|TRBJ2-7|TRBD2|TRBV4-1
CASSQDATSGYEQYF
TGCGCCAGCAGCCAAGATGCTACTAGCGGCTACGAGCAGTACTTC
>-|TRBJ2-5|TRBD2|TRBV10-3
CAIKAGGPQETQYF
TGTGCCATCAAGGCGGGAGGGCCTCAAGAGACCCAGTACTTC
>few|TRBJ2-7|TRBD2|TRBV6-1
CASRLAAGSYEQYF
TGTGCCAGCCGGCTAGCGGCGGGCTCCTACGAGCAGTACTTC
>-|TRBJ2-7|TRBD2|TRBV7-2
CASSPRTSGTYEQYF
TGTGCCAGCAGCCCGAGGACTAGCGGGACCTACGAGCAGTACTTC
>-|TRBJ2-5|-|TRBV5-4
CASSLGGPDQETQYF
TGTGCCAGCAGCTTGGGAGGGCCGGACCAAGAGACCCAGTACTTC
>-|TRBJ2-2|TRBD1|TRBV29-1
CSGGTGLPGELFF
TGCAGCGGTGGGACAGGGCTTCCTGGGGAGCTGTTTTTT
>-|TRBJ2-1|-|TRBV5-6
CASSSVGSSSYNEQFF
TGTGCCAGCAGCTCGGTTGGGTCCAGCTCCTACAATGAGCAGTTCTTC
>few|TRBJ2-7|-|TRBV6-1
CASSELGAERGF
TGTGCCAGCAGTGAACTCGGGGCAGAAAGGGGCTTC
>-|TRBJ2-1|-|TRBV7-2
CASSLLGGNEQFF
TGTGCCAGCAGCTTACTGGGGGGCAATGAGCAGTTCTTC
>-|TRBJ1-3|TRBD1|TRBV2
CASSQEGQGVSGNTIYF
TGTGCCAGCAGTCAAGAGGGACAGGGCGTCTCTGGAAACACCATATATTTT
>once|TRBJ2-1|TRBD1|TRBV18
CASSPGTGYNEQFF
TGTGCCAGCTCACCTGGGACAGGTTACAATGAGCAGTTCTTC
>-|TRBJ1-2|-|TRBV18
CASSPVNNYGYTF
TGTGCCAGCTCACCTGTCAACAACTATGGCTACACCTTC
>once|TRBJ2-7|-|TRBV27
CASSMQGGFYEQYF
TGTGCCAGCAGTATGCAGGGGGGGTTCTACGAGCAGTACTTC
>-|TRBJ2-1|-|TRBV5-1
CASSLALGSAEQFF
TGCGCCAGCAGCTTGGCCCTGGGTAGCGCTGAGCAGTTCTTC
>-|TRBJ2-5|-|TRBV30
CAWSRLTSQETQYF
TGTGCCTGGAGTCGCCTGACTAGTCAAGAGACCCAGTACTTC